The rows below give T cell receptor beta chains drawn from one sample of a study of blood T cells in healthy people across ages. MiXCR was run by TCRdb on the 5' RACE reads, yielding one entry per CDR3 protein. In the table there are over a million distinct CDR3 sequences, around 25% of which are singletons. This same sample was also taken into another study, of T cells of mothers and their children.

Sample: blood. All receptors derive from a girl aged 2-10 years in good health. Both conserved end residues are part of each CDR3.

j_call: TRBJ2-7; v_call: TRBV20-1; cdr3_aa: CSATARGRVEQYF
j_call: TRBJ2-5; v_call: TRBV24-1; cdr3_aa: CATSAPWAPKTQYF
j_call: .; v_call: TRBV7-9; cdr3_aa: CASTTDSYEQYF
j_call: TRBJ2-7; v_call: TRBV28; cdr3_aa: CASSLVGLAGSLPYEQYF
j_call: TRBJ2-7; v_call: TRBV5-1; cdr3_aa: CASSLGLAGSGAYEQYF
j_call: TRBJ1-4; v_call: TRBV20-1; cdr3_aa: CSARWSGKLFF
j_call: TRBJ2-2; v_call: TRBV20-1; cdr3_aa: CSARDSQRGNTGELFF
j_call: TRBJ2-7; v_call: TRBV7-9; cdr3_aa: CASSIGRVPYEQYF
j_call: TRBJ2-5; v_call: TRBV9; cdr3_aa: CASCSDQGRGETQYF
j_call: TRBJ2-5; v_call: TRBV29-1; cdr3_aa: CSVVPGRGSGETQYF
j_call: TRBJ1-1; v_call: TRBV11-2; cdr3_aa: CASSSTGGLPNTEAFF
j_call: TRBJ2-5; v_call: TRBV20-1; cdr3_aa: CSALLAWETQYF
j_call: .; v_call: TRBV4-1; cdr3_aa: CASSQADSNEQFF
j_call: TRBJ2-2; v_call: TRBV5-4; cdr3_aa: CASSGGLAGVDRELFF
j_call: TRBJ2-1; v_call: TRBV29-1; cdr3_aa: CSVVPLAWNEQFF
j_call: .; v_call: TRBV14; cdr3_aa: CASSQRGRPNEQFF
j_call: TRBJ2-1; v_call: TRBV12-3/TRBV12-4; cdr3_aa: CASSPHAFNEQFF
j_call: TRBJ1-4; v_call: TRBV3-1; cdr3_aa: CASRSQGATNEKLFF
j_call: TRBJ1-2; v_call: TRBV27; cdr3_aa: CASRGVDYGYTF
j_call: TRBJ2-3; v_call: TRBV7-9; cdr3_aa: CASSLATGDTDTQYF
j_call: TRBJ2-7; v_call: TRBV4-1; cdr3_aa: CASSQDMGWAGDEQYF
j_call: .; v_call: TRBV20-1; cdr3_aa: CSASPGRAYEQYF
j_call: TRBJ2-5; v_call: TRBV5-1; cdr3_aa: CASSSGLSAKTQYF
j_call: TRBJ2-1; v_call: TRBV4-1; cdr3_aa: CASSHPRDEQFF
j_call: .; v_call: TRBV6-2/TRBV6-3; cdr3_aa: CASSYSVAKPTYEQYF
j_call: TRBJ2-1; v_call: TRBV4-3; cdr3_aa: CASSLTLAGGPRNEQFF
j_call: TRBJ2-5; v_call: TRBV7-8; cdr3_aa: CASSLWVQGEETQYF
j_call: TRBJ1-1; v_call: TRBV27; cdr3_aa: CASSQPGTSEAFF
j_call: TRBJ1-5; v_call: TRBV6-6; cdr3_aa: CASSSDLSQPQHF
j_call: TRBJ2-3; v_call: TRBV9; cdr3_aa: CASSGVEDTQYF
j_call: TRBJ1-5; v_call: TRBV28; cdr3_aa: CASRTRTAHQPQHF
j_call: TRBJ1-4; v_call: TRBV7-9; cdr3_aa: CTSSAGGGYNEKLFF
j_call: TRBJ2-3; v_call: TRBV10-3; cdr3_aa: CAISGSPGTSGESTDTQYF
j_call: TRBJ1-1; v_call: TRBV12-3/TRBV12-4; cdr3_aa: CASSPTGGRTEAFF
j_call: TRBJ1-2; v_call: TRBV4-3; cdr3_aa: CASSQDRGFYGYTF
j_call: TRBJ1-2; v_call: TRBV12-3/TRBV12-4; cdr3_aa: CASSPTFDGVYGYTF
j_call: .; v_call: TRBV29-1; cdr3_aa: CSASTGLGEQYF
j_call: TRBJ2-5; v_call: TRBV20-1; cdr3_aa: CSAKQVERTQYF
j_call: .; v_call: TRBV25-1; cdr3_aa: CASSGAGTLAETQYF
j_call: TRBJ2-7; v_call: TRBV21-1; cdr3_aa: CASSKLTGDEQYF